This entry is about one TCR beta chain. The same CDR3 arises from other DNA sequences in this sample as well. The CDR3 totals 13 residues. CDR1 and CDR2 from the germline V gene are GTSNPN and SVGIG (reference sequence). Deletions cut 1 base from V and 1 base from J, with 7 bases between. This sample was included in a study of control samples from healthy donors and cancer patients. Some clones are missing from TCRdb's copy, which holds only in-frame ones; the method was immunoSEQ multiplex PCR. The sample shows under 70,000 clones, 95% to 97% of them seen only once. The sequenced sample was blood. The rearrangement uses TRBV30 and TRBJ1-1; D unclear. The clonotype originates from a woman aged 18 to 35 in good health. The CDR3 region has the DNA TGTGCCTGGAGTGCGGGCAGGAACACTGAAGCTTTCTTT. Translation gives CAWSAGRNTEAFF. The full variable domain, with the rest looked up from reference TRBV30 and TRBJ1-1, is SQTIHQWPATLVQPVGSPLSLECTVEGTSNPNLYWYRQAAGRGLQLLFYSVGIGQISSEVPQNLSASRPQDRQFILSSKKLLLSDSGFYLCAWSAGRNTEAFFGQGTRLTVV.